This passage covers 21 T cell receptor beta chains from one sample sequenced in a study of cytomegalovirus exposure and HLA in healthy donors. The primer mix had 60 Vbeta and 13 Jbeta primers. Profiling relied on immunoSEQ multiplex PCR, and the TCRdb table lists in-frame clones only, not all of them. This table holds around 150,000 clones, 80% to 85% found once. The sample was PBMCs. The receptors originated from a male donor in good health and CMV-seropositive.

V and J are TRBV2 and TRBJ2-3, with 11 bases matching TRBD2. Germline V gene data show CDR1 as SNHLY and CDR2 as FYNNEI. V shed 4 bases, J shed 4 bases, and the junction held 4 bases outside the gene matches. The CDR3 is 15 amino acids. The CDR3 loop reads CASSGLAGGSDTQYF. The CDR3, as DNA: TGTGCCAGCAGTGGGCTAGCGGGGGGTTCAGATACGCAGTATTTT.

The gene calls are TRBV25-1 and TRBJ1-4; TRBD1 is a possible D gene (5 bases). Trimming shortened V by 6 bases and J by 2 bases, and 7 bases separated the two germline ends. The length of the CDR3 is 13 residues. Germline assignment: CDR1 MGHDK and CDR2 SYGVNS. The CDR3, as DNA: TGTGCCAGCAGGGCAGGGACTAATGAAAAACTGTTTTTT. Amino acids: CASRAGTNEKLFF.

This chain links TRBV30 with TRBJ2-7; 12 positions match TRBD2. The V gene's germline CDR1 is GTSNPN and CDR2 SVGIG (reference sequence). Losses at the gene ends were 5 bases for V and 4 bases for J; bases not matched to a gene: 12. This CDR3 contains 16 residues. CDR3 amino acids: CAWGPGVLAGGYEQYF. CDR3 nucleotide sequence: TGTGCCTGGGGGCCAGGGGTACTAGCGGGAGGTTACGAGCAGTACTTC.

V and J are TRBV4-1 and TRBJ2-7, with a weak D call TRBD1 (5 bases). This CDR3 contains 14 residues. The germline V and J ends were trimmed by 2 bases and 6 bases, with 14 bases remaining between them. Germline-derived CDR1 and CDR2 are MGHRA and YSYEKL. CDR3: CASSQLLGVSEQYF. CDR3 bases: TGCGCCAGCAGCCAACTCCTAGGGGTTTCCGAGCAGTACTTC.

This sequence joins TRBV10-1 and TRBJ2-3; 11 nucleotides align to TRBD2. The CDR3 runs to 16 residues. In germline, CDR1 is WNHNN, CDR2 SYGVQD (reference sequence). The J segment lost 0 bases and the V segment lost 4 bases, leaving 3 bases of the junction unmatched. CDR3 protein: CASSGRTSGSTDTQYF. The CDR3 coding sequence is TGCGCCAGCAGTGGCCGGACTAGCGGGAGCACAGATACGCAGTATTTT.

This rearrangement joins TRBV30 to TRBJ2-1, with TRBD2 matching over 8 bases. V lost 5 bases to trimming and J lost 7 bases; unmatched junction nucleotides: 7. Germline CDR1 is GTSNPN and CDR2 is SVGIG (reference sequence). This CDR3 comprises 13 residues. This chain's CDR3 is CAWARGALNEQFF. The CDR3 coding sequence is TGTGCCTGGGCGCGGGGGGCGTTAAATGAGCAGTTCTTC.

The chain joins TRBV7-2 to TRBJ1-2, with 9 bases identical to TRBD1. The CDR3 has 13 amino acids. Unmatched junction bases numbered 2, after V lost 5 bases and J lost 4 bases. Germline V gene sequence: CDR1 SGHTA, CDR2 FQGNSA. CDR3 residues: CASSQQGAYGYTF. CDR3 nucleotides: TGTGCCAGCAGCCAACAGGGGGCCTATGGCTACACCTTC.

In nucleotides, the CDR3 is TGTGCCAGCGGGACAAGTTCGAACACCGGGGAGCTGTTTTTT. Its protein is CASGTSSNTGELFF. This sequence joins TRBV7-7 and TRBJ2-2, with D perhaps matching TRBD1 (6 bases). The CDR3 extends over 14 amino acids. V lost 8 bases and J 0 bases, leaving 10 bases between the germline ends. The germline V gene has CDR1 SSHAT and CDR2 FNYEAQ (reference sequence). The full variable domain, its missing parts supplied by reference TRBV7-7 and TRBJ2-2, is GAGVSQSPRYKVTKRGQDVTLRCDPISSHATLYWYQQALGQGPEFLTYFNYEAQPDKSGLPSDRFSAERPEGSISTLTIQRTEQRDSAMYRCASGTSSNTGELFFGEGSRLTVL.

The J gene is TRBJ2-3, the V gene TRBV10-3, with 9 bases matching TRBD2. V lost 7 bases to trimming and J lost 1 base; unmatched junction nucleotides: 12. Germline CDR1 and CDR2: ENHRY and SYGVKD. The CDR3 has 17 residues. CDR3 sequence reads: CAITWIAGAGGTDTQYF. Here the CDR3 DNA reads TGTGCCATCACGTGGATAGCGGGAGCAGGGGGCACAGATACGCAGTATTTT.

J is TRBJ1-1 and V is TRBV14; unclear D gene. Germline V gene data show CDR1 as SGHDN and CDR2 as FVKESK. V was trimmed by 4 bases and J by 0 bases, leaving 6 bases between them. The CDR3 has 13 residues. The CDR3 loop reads CASSRNVNTEAFF. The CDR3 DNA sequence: TGTGCCAGCAGCCGTAATGTGAACACTGAAGCTTTCTTT.

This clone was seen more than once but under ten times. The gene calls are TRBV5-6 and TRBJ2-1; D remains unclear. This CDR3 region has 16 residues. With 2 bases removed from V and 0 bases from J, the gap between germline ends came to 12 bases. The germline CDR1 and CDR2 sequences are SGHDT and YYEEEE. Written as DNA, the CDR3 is TGTGCCAGCAGCTTAATTGGTATCAGCTCCTACAATGAGCAGTTCTTC. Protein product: CASSLIGISSYNEQFF.

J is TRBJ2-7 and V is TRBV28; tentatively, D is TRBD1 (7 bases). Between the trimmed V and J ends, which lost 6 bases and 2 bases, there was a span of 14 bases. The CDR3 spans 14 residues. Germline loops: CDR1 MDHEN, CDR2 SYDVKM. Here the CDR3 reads CASSGQAGTYEQYF. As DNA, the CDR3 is TGTGCCAGCAGCGGACAGGCGGGAACCTACGAGCAGTACTTC.

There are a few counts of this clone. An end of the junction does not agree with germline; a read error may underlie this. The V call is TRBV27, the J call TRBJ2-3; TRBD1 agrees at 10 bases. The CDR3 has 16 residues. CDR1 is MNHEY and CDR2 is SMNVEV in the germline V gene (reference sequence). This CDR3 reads CASSPLSSGTGEWMDF. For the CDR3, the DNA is TGTGCCAGCAGCCCCCTCTCCTCAGGGACAGGGGAATGGATGGATTTT.

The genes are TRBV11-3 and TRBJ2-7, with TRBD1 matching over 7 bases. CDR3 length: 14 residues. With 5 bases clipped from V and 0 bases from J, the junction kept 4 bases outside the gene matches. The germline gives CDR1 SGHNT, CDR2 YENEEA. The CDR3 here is CASSTDRHSYEQYF. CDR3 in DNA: TGTGCCAGCAGCACGGACAGGCACTCCTACGAGCAGTACTTC.

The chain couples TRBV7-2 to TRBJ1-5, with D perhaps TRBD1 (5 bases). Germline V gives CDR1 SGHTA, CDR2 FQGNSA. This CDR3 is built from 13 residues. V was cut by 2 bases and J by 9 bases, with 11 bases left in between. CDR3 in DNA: TGTGCCAGCAGCTTACAGGGACTAGGGCCCCAGCATTTT. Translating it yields CASSLQGLGPQHF.

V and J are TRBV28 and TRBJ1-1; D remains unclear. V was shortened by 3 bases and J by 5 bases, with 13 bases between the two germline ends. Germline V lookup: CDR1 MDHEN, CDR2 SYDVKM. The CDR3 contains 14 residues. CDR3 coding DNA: TGTGCCAGCAGTTTCCGAGTCCCCCGGACTGAAGCTTTCTTT. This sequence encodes CASSFRVPRTEAFF.

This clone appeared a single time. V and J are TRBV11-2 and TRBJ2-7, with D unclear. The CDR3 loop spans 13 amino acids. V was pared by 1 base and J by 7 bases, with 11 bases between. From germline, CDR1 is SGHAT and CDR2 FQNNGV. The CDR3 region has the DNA TGTGCCAGCAGCTTAGGAGGCGCGAGGGAGCAGTACTTC. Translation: CASSLGGAREQYF.

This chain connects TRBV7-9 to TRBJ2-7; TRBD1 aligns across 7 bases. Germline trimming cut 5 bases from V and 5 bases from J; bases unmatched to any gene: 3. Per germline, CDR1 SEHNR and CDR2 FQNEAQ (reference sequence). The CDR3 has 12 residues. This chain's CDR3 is CASSQQGNEQYF. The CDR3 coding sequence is TGTGCCAGCAGCCAACAGGGGAACGAGCAGTACTTC.

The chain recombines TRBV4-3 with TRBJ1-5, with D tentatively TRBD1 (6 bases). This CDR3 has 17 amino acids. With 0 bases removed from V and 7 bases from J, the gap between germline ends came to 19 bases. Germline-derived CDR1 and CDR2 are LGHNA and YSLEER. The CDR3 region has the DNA TGCGCCAGCAGCCAAGAACCGGTTAGCTTCAGGGGCCAGCCCCAGCATTTT. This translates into CASSQEPVSFRGQPQHF.

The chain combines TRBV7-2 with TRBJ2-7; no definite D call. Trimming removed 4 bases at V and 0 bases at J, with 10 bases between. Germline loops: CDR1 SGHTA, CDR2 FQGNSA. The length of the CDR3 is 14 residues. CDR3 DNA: TGTGCCAGCAGCTCCCGACAAAGCTCCTACGAGCAGTACTTC. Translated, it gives CASSSRQSSYEQYF.

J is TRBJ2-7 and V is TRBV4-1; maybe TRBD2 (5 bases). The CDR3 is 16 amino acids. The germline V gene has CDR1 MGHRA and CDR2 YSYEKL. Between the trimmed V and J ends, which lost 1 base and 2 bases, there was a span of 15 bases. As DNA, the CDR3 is TGCGCCAGCAGCCAAGCGGGGAACAGACCGACCTACGAGCAGTACTTC. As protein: CASSQAGNRPTYEQYF.